This T cell receptor (beta chain) was found in a study of blood T cell repertoires in COVID-19. About the research overall: T cells, B-cell-depleted T cells, or PBMCs provided the cDNA or gDNA that served as material.

The repertoire was sequenced with immunoSEQ multiplex PCR; TCRdb's copy has only in-frame clones and lacks some. The sample holds 85,000 to 130,000 clones; 84% are singletons and the top ten take 26%. This clone was seen a handful of times. Sequenced sample: peripheral blood. The clonotype comes from a man aged 60-69 years with acute or convalescent COVID-19.

The CDR3 DNA sequence: TGTGCCAGCAGTTACCGGGGGGATCAGCCCCAGCATTTT. It yields the protein CASSYRGDQPQHF. The chain joins TRBV6-5 to TRBJ1-5; TRBD1 might be the D (5 bases). The CDR3 totals 13 residues. The germline gives CDR1 MNHEY, CDR2 SVGAGI. V shed 2 bases and J shed 5 bases, with 7 bases lying between them.